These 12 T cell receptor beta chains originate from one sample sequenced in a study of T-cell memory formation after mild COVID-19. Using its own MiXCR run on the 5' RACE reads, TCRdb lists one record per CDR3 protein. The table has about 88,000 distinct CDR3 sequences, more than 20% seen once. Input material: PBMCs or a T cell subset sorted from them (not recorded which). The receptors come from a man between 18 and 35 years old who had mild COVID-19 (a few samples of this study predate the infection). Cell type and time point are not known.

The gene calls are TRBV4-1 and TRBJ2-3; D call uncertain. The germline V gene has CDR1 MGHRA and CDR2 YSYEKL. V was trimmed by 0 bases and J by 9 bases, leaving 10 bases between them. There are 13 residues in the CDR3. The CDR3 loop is CASSQDGGRTQYF. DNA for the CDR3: TGCGCCAGCAGCCAAGATGGCGGTAGAACGCAGTATTTT.

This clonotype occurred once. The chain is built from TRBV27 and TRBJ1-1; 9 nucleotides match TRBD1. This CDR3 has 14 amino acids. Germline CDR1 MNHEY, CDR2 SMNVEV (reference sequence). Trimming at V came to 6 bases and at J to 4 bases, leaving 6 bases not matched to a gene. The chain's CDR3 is CASSYRGQSTEAFF. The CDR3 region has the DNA TGTGCCAGCAGCTACAGGGGGCAGAGCACTGAAGCTTTCTTT.

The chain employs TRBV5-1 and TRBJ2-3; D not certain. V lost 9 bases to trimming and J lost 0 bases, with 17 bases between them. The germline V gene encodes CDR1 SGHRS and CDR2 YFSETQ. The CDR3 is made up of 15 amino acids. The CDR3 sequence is CATKVFGVSTDTQYF. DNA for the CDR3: TGCGCCACCAAGGTCTTTGGGGTTAGCACAGATACGCAGTATTTT. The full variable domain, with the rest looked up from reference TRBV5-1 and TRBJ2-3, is KAGVTQTPRYLIKTRGQQVTLSCSPISGHRSVSWYQQTPGQGLQFLFEYFSETQRNKGNFPGRFSGRQFSNSRSEMNVSTLELGDSALYLCATKVFGVSTDTQYFGPGTRLTVL.

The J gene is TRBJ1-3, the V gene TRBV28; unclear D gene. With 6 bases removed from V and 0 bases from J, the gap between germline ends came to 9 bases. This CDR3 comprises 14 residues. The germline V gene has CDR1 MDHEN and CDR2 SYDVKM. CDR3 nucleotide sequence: TGTGCCAGCAGACCCGCCCACTCTGGAAACACCATATATTTT. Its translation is CASRPAHSGNTIYF.

The CDR3 DNA follows: TGTGCCAGCAGCTTACTCCAGGGGGCTCGGGAGACCCAGTACTTC. It specifies CASSLLQGARETQYF. This chain joins TRBV7-9 and TRBJ2-5, with 8 bases aligning to TRBD1. Germline CDR1 reads SEHNR; CDR2 reads FQNEAQ (reference sequence). With 2 bases clipped from V and 5 bases from J, the junction kept 7 bases outside the gene matches. CDR3 length equals 15 residues.

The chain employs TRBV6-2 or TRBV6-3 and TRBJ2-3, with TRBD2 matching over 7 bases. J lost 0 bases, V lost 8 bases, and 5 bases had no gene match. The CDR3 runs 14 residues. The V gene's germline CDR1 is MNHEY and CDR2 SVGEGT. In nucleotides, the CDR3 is TGTGCCAGCGAGCTAGCGGCTAGCACAGATACGCAGTATTTT. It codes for CASELAASTDTQYF.

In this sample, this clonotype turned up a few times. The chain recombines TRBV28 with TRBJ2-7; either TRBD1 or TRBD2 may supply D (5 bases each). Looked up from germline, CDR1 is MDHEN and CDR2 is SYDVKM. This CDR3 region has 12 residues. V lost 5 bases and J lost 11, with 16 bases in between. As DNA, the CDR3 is TGTGCCAGCAGTCCGCCCTCGGGGCAGAAGTACGTC. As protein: CASSPPSGQKYV.

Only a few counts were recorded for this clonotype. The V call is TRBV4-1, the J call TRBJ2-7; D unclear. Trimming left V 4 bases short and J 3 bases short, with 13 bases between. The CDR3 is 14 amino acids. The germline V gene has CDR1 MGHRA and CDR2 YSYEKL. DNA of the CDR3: TGCGCCAGCAGCCCCCAAGGGATAGGCTACGAGCAGTACTTC. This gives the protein CASSPQGIGYEQYF.

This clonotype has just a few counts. The CDR3: CASSRTSGGWKTQYF. The CDR3 nucleotides read TGTGCCAGCAGTAGGACTAGCGGGGGTTGGAAGACCCAGTACTTC. The rearrangement links TRBV12-3 or TRBV12-4 to TRBJ2-5; 13 nucleotides line up with TRBD2. V shed 5 bases and J 6 bases; nucleotides not matched to a gene: 6. The CDR3 runs 15 residues.

The CDR3 spells CASSERAQPQHF. CDR3 in DNA: TGTGCCAGCAGTGAACGGGCTCAGCCCCAGCATTTT. The V and J genes are TRBV6-1 and TRBJ1-5; no clear D. The CDR3 runs 12 residues. Germline assignment: CDR1 MNHNS and CDR2 SASEGT. V was pared by 2 bases and J by 6 bases, with 5 bases between.

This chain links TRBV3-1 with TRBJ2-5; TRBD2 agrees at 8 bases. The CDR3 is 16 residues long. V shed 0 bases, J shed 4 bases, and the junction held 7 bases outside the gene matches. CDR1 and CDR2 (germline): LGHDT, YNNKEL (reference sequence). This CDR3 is CASSQDHSGGAETQYF. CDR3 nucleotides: TGTGCCAGCAGCCAAGATCATTCGGGGGGGGCAGAGACCCAGTACTTC.

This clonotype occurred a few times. The CDR3 sequence is CSATTGGSTDTQYF. Here the CDR3 DNA reads TGCAGTGCTACTACAGGGGGAAGCACAGATACGCAGTATTTT. This rearrangement joins TRBV20-1 to TRBJ2-3, with 8 bases fitting TRBD1. CDR3 length: 14 residues. V lost 4 bases and J lost 0; bases outside the gene matches: 3. Germline V gene sequence: CDR1 DFQATT, CDR2 SNEGSKA (reference sequence).